This T cell receptor beta chain was sequenced for a study of T-cell reconstitution after alpha-beta-depleted transplantation in children. This sample's TCRbeta library carried unique molecular identifier barcodes. In TCRdb, the PCR reads were re-called with MiXCR into one record per CDR3 protein. The sample lists 450,000 to 600,000 distinct CDR3 sequences; about 18% were seen once. V was shortened by 0 bases and J by 3 bases, with 9 bases between the two germline ends. Germline CDR1 and CDR2: MRHNA and SNTAGT. This CDR3 has 14 residues. V is TRBV6-4 and J is TRBJ2-7; tentatively, D is TRBD2 (5 bases). This specimen was PBMCs from the stem cell graft donor, taken from the stem cell graft. The TCR sequence derives from a human donor who donated a stem cell graft to a child with acute lymphoblastic leukemia. The CDR3, as DNA: TGTGCCAGCAGTGACTCCTACGGAGGCTACGAGCAGTACTTC. It encodes CASSDSYGGYEQYF.